This record looks at one TCR beta chain sequence and its context. V was pared by 5 bases and J by 4 bases, with 7 bases of the junction left unmatched. The CDR3 is made up of 14 amino acids. Per germline, CDR1 SEHNR and CDR2 FQNEAQ (reference sequence). This sample is drawn from a study of blood T cell repertoires in COVID-19. In the study overall: Acute and convalescent COVID-19 samples came from the United States, Italy and Spain. The analysed material was cDNA or gDNA that came from T cells, B-cell-depleted T cells, or PBMCs.

In the study's own analysis: Amplified reference gene primers provided the basis for estimating nucleated cell counts. The protocol was immunoSEQ multiplex PCR, while the TCRdb copy is restricted to in-frame clones and leaves out a portion. V and J calls and clone size are copied from that table; D and trimming were computed from the DNA. Among some 220,000 clones, about 85% were seen once, and the ten largest hold around 3%. The V gene is TRBV7-9, the J gene TRBJ2-7, with 8 bases matching TRBD2. The sequence came from a man between 45 and 60 years old who had recovered from COVID-19. The specimen sequenced was peripheral blood. The CDR3 loop reads CASSPSGSGYEQYF. Here the CDR3 DNA reads TGTGCCAGCAGCCCGAGCGGGAGTGGGTACGAGCAGTACTTC.